The 24 T cell receptor beta chains below were found in one sample sequenced in a study of blood T cells in healthy people across ages. The use of a sample-barcoded 5' primer and a J-beta primer mix characterized a second PCR of about 6 to 12 cycles. TCRdb reanalysed the 5' RACE reads using MiXCR and keeps one entry per CDR3 protein. Of around 750,000 distinct CDR3 sequences in the sample, roughly 50% were seen once. What was sequenced was blood. These receptor sequences come from a man at least 80 years old in good health.

The rearrangement joins TRBV7-3 to TRBJ2-1; D might be TRBD1 (6 bases). The germline V gene has CDR1 SGHTA and CDR2 FQGTGA. V lost 5 bases to trimming and J lost 8 bases, with 19 bases between them. The CDR3 extends over 15 amino acids. The CDR3 DNA is TGTGCCAGCAGCCCCCAAGGGGGTAGGAGTGATGAGCAGTTCTTC. Translating it yields CASSPQGGRSDEQFF. Looking up the rest from reference TRBV7-3 and TRBJ2-1 gives the full variable domain: GAGVSQTPSNKVTEKGKYVELRCDPISGHTALYWYRQSLGQGPEFLIYFQGTGAADDSGLPNDRFFAVRPEGSVSTLKIQRTERGDSAVYLCASSPQGGRSDEQFFGPGTRLTVL.

In its sample, this clonotype was seen a few times. For the CDR3, the DNA is TGCGCCAGCAGCCAAATGGGCCTAGGCTTCGAGGAGGAGCAGTACTTC. This translates into CASSQMGLGFEEEQYF. This chain uses TRBV4-1 with TRBJ2-5; maybe TRBD2 (5 bases). V was trimmed by 2 bases and J by 11 bases, leaving 24 bases between them. Germline values: CDR1 MGHRA, CDR2 YSYEKL. The CDR3 is made up of 16 amino acids.

This clonotype has just a few counts. The rearrangement joins TRBV12-5 to TRBJ2-3; D is possibly TRBD2 (5 bases). CDR1 and CDR2 from the germline V gene are LGHNT and FRNRAP. CDR3 length: 16 residues. The V end lost 6 bases, the J end lost 14 bases, and 30 bases lay between the germline ends. The CDR3 loop is CASGLNEAVFHRYAYF. CDR3 sequence (DNA): TGTGCTAGTGGCCTTAATGAAGCGGTCTTCCACAGATACGCGTATTTT. Looking up the rest from reference TRBV12-5 and TRBJ2-3 gives the full variable domain: DARVTQTPRHKVTEMGQEVTMRCQPILGHNTVFWYRQTMMQGLELLAYFRNRAPLDDSGMPKDRFSAEMPDATLATLKIQPSEPRDSAVYFCASGLNEAVFHRYAYFGPGTRLTVL.

This clonotype was picked up a small number of times. The chain carries TRBV13 and TRBJ2-5; 13 positions agree with TRBD2. CDR1 and CDR2 from the germline V gene are PRHDT and FYEKMQ (reference sequence). V was clipped by 5 bases and J by 4 bases; unmatched bases: 10. The CDR3 loop spans 17 amino acids. CDR3 DNA: TGTGCCAGCAGCGTTCGGCGGACTAGCGGGAGCGGAGAGACCCAGTACTTC. Amino acid sequence: CASSVRRTSGSGETQYF. The full variable domain, its missing parts supplied by reference TRBV13 and TRBJ2-5, is AAGVIQSPRHLIKEKRETATLKCYPIPRHDTVYWYQQGPGQDPQFLISFYEKMQSDKGSIPDRFSAQQFSDYHSELNMSSLELGDSALYFCASSVRRTSGSGETQYFGPGTRLLVL.

This clonotype was picked up many times. The chain is built from TRBV29-1 and TRBJ2-5, with a weak D call TRBD1 (5 bases). With 7 bases removed from V and 5 bases from J, the gap between germline ends came to 11 bases. The CDR3 has 11 residues. Germline-derived CDR1 and CDR2 are SQVTM and ANQGSEA. DNA of the CDR3: TGCAGCGCTCCGAAGGGGGAGACCCAGTACTTC. It encodes CSAPKGETQYF.

This chain connects TRBV6-5 to TRBJ2-1; tentatively, D is TRBD2 (5 bases). CDR1 and CDR2 (germline): MNHEY, SVGAGI. The CDR3 length is 13 residues. V gave up 6 bases and J gave up 9 bases, with 15 bases separating them. The CDR3 sequence is CASRRRGLGEQFF. The CDR3 DNA reads as TGTGCCAGCAGACGGAGAGGGTTAGGTGAGCAGTTCTTC.

The chain employs TRBV12-3 or TRBV12-4 and TRBJ1-5, with unresolved D. The V and J ends lost 0 bases and 3 bases respectively, with 9 bases between them. The length of the CDR3 is 15 residues. CDR3 in DNA: TGTGCCAGCAGTTTAGCCCCCCGCCCCAATCAGCCCCAGCATTTT. Protein product: CASSLAPRPNQPQHF.

This sequence joins TRBV7-6 and TRBJ2-7, with a tentative D call TRBD1 (5 bases). The CDR3 runs to 13 residues. Trimming took off 5 bases at V and 6 bases at J, with 14 bases between the two ends. Germline CDR1 reads SGHVS; CDR2 reads FNYEAQ. CDR3 in amino acids: CASSGADGFEQYF. Here the CDR3 DNA reads TGTGCCAGCAGCGGGGCCGATGGTTTCGAGCAGTACTTC.

The sample holds a few counts of this clonotype. The chain recombines TRBV12-3 or TRBV12-4 with TRBJ2-1, with D tentatively TRBD1 or TRBD2 (5 bases each). The CDR3 runs 15 residues. Trimming stripped 5 bases from V and 9 bases from J, with 20 bases between. As DNA, the CDR3 is TGTGCCAGCAGTGCGACGATAGGACTGGGGGTTGAGCAGTTCTTC. Its protein is CASSATIGLGVEQFF.

In DNA, the CDR3 is TGTGCCAGCAGCCAAGAACGGGACAGGGGAAACAGATACGCGTATTTT. As protein: CASSQERDRGNRYAYF. The chain recombines TRBV3-1 with TRBJ2-3, with 10 positions matching TRBD1. The germline V gene has CDR1 LGHDT and CDR2 YNNKEL (reference sequence). V gave up 0 bases and J gave up 14 bases; unmatched junction bases: 14. The CDR3 runs to 16 residues.

The chain carries TRBV3-1 and TRBJ2-2; D is unresolved. The germline CDR1 and CDR2 sequences are LGHDT and YNNKEL (reference sequence). CDR3 length: 12 residues. V lost 4 bases to trimming and J lost 8 bases, with 8 bases between them. The CDR3 DNA sequence: TGTGCCAGCAGCCGGAGTAGGGGGGAGCTGTTTTTT. Translating it yields CASSRSRGELFF. The complete variable domain, with remaining parts taken from reference TRBV3-1 and TRBJ2-2, reads DTAVSQTPKYLVTQMGNDKSIKCEQNLGHDTMYWYKQDSKKFLKIMFSYNNKELIINETVPNRFSPKSPDKAHLNLHINSLELGDSAVYFCASSRSRGELFFGEGSRLTVL.

This clonotype showed up just a few times. The genes are TRBV15 and TRBJ2-4; unclear D gene. The CDR3 loop spans 12 amino acids. CDR1 LNHNV and CDR2 YYDKDF come from the germline V gene (reference sequence). Trimming shortened V by 1 base and J by 7 bases, and 5 bases separated the two germline ends. This chain's CDR3 is CATSRVGNIQYF. The CDR3 nucleotides read TGTGCCACCAGCAGAGTAGGGAACATTCAGTACTTC. Full variable domain (outside the CDR3, taken from reference TRBV15 and TRBJ2-4): DAMVIQNPRYQVTQFGKPVTLSCSQTLNHNVMYWYQQKSSQAPKLLFHYYDKDFNNEADTPDNFQSRRPNTSFCFLDIRSPGLGDTAMYLCATSRVGNIQYFGAGTRLSVL.

V and J are TRBV7-9 and TRBJ2-3; either TRBD1 or TRBD2 may fit D (6 bases each). V was shortened by 6 bases and J by 14 bases, with 18 bases between the two germline ends. The CDR3 is 12 residues long. CDR1 SEHNR and CDR2 FQNEAQ come from the germline V gene (reference sequence). CDR3 nucleotides: TGTGCCAGCAGATGGGAGGACAGATACGCGTATTTT. Amino acids: CASRWEDRYAYF.

The V and J genes are TRBV25-1 and TRBJ2-5; 14 bases are a match to TRBD2. Judging by the DNA end, TRBJ2-7 fits better; the J call may be wrong. This CDR3 comprises 19 residues. Germline V lookup: CDR1 MGHDK, CDR2 SYGVNS. The CDR3 coding sequence is TGTGCCAGCAGTGAATATACCGGACTAGCGGGAGGTTCCGCCTACGAGCAGTACTTC. Its protein is CASSEYTGLAGGSAYEQYF.

This clonotype has a handful of counts. The chain is built from TRBV12-3 or TRBV12-4 and TRBJ1-2; 9 nucleotides agree with TRBD1. The V segment lost 6 bases and the J segment 4 bases; nucleotides outside the gene matches: 6. The CDR3 sequence is 14 residues long. In DNA form, the CDR3 reads TGTGCCAGCAGGTCCACAGGGGGCTCCTATGGCTACACCTTC. It translates to CASRSTGGSYGYTF.

The CDR3 is CSARAGAERNKHRYAYF. CDR3 bases: TGCAGTGCTAGAGCTGGAGCGGAGCGGAACAAGCACAGATACGCGTATTTT. V and J are TRBV20-1 and TRBJ2-3; tentatively, D is TRBD2 (5 bases). V was clipped by 1 base and J by 14 bases, with 31 bases between them. The CDR3 runs to 17 residues. Germline values: CDR1 DFQATT, CDR2 SNEGSKA (reference sequence).

This clonotype turned up a few times. This chain uses TRBV6-5 with TRBJ2-7; D unresolved. CDR1 is MNHEY and CDR2 is SVGAGI in the germline V gene. CDR3 length: 15 amino acids. Trimming shortened V by 5 bases and J by 0 bases, and 14 bases separated the two germline ends. The CDR3 loop reads CASSPTTRSSYEQYF. The CDR3 DNA sequence: TGTGCCAGCAGTCCGACCACCCGGAGCTCCTACGAGCAGTACTTC.

The chain carries TRBV13 and TRBJ2-6, with D hard to call. This CDR3 is built from 16 residues. V lost 5 bases and J lost 1, with 12 bases in between. The germline V gene has CDR1 PRHDT and CDR2 FYEKMQ (reference sequence). The CDR3 DNA reads as TGTGCCAGCAGCATCCCCCGACCATCTGGGGCCAACGTCCTGACTTTC. Encoded protein: CASSIPRPSGANVLTF. Full variable domain (rest looked up from reference TRBV13 and TRBJ2-6): AAGVIQSPRHLIKEKRETATLKCYPIPRHDTVYWYQQGPGQDPQFLISFYEKMQSDKGSIPDRFSAQQFSDYHSELNMSSLELGDSALYFCASSIPRPSGANVLTFGAGSRLTVL.

In its sample, this clonotype was seen once. The chain uses TRBV2 and TRBJ2-5; D is perhaps TRBD1 (6 bases). The V gene lost 7 bases and the J gene lost 1 base, with 13 bases spanning the gap. Germline-derived CDR1 and CDR2 are SNHLY and FYNNEI. The CDR3 totals 14 residues. CDR3 DNA: TGTGCCAGCACTAAGACAGGATTCCAAGAGACCCAGTACTTC. Translation: CASTKTGFQETQYF.

The CDR3 DNA reads TGTGCCAGCAGCGCGACAGCCTCTAATGAAAAACTGTTTTTT. It codes for CASSATASNEKLFF. The V call is TRBV11-2, the J call TRBJ1-4; tentatively, D is TRBD1 (5 bases). The CDR3 is 14 amino acids. Germline CDR1 SGHAT, CDR2 FQNNGV. Trimming shortened V by 5 bases and J by 3 bases, and 10 bases separated the two germline ends.

The chain has TRBV3-1 and TRBJ2-5; possible D gene TRBD2, 6 bases. Trimming shortened V by 5 bases and J by 5 bases, and 21 bases separated the two germline ends. The CDR3 contains 16 residues. From germline, CDR1 is LGHDT and CDR2 YNNKEL (reference sequence). The CDR3 DNA sequence: TGTGCCAGCAGCTATTCCGGGACTGGAATGATCGAGACCCAGTACTTC. Its translation is CASSYSGTGMIETQYF.

A few counts support this clonotype. The V gene is TRBV20-1, the J gene TRBJ1-6; D is unclear. The V gene lost 4 bases and the J gene lost 8 bases, with 9 bases spanning the gap. Germline V CDR1 and CDR2: DFQATT, SNEGSKA (reference sequence). The length of the CDR3 is 12 residues. Written as DNA, the CDR3 is TGCAGTGCTACCAGAGTTGATTCACCCCTCCACTTT. This translates into CSATRVDSPLHF.

This chain connects TRBV19 to TRBJ2-5; 11 bases line up with TRBD1. The J call is doubtful: the DNA matches TRBJ2-7 better. Germline V lookup: CDR1 LNHDA, CDR2 SQIVND (reference sequence). The CDR3 length is 14 residues. Here the CDR3 DNA reads TGTGCCAGTAGTATTGGGACAGGGGGGATCGAGCAGTACTTC. This sequence encodes CASSIGTGGIEQYF.

Points on this clonotype: One base away lies a much larger clone, so this may be a sequencing read error. The chain has TRBV7-3 and TRBJ2-1, with 9 positions matching TRBD1. The germline V gene has CDR1 SGHTA and CDR2 FQGTGA. There are 18 residues in the CDR3. V was clipped by 4 bases and J by 0 bases; unmatched bases: 10. CDR3 protein: CASSSSGTGTGSYNEQFF. CDR3 in DNA: TGTGCCAGCAGCTCATCCGGGACAGGGACAGGCTCCTACAATGAGCAGTTCTTC.